This T cell receptor beta chain was identified during a study of cytomegalovirus exposure and HLA in healthy donors. Overall study findings and caveats: As was reported, the HLA-A and HLA-B alleles of most subjects were accurately predicted from TCR beta sequences. CMV antigen specificity of a few CMV-associated chains was confirmed in vitro. With later analysis, a missense DCLRE1C variant became linked to TCR beta V- and J-gene trimming.

Trimming shortened V by 5 bases and J by 2 bases, and 16 bases separated the two germline ends. The CDR3 consists of 15 residues. CDR1 LGHNA and CDR2 YNFKEQ come from the germline V gene. Researchers ran the PCR with 60 Vbeta and 13 Jbeta primers. Assay used: immunoSEQ multiplex PCR; TCRdb lists only in-frame clones, some missing. Here the sample spans fewer than 140,000 clones, roughly 75% being singletons. On this clone: Its antigen is unidentified.

The TCR originated in a man aged 35 to 55 in good health and CMV-seronegative. Material: PBMCs. The chain couples TRBV4-2 to TRBJ2-7, with D possibly matching TRBD1 (6 bases). CDR3 residues: CASSGTGQATYEQYF. CDR3 nucleotide sequence: TGTGCCAGCAGCGGTACGGGACAAGCCACCTACGAGCAGTACTTC.